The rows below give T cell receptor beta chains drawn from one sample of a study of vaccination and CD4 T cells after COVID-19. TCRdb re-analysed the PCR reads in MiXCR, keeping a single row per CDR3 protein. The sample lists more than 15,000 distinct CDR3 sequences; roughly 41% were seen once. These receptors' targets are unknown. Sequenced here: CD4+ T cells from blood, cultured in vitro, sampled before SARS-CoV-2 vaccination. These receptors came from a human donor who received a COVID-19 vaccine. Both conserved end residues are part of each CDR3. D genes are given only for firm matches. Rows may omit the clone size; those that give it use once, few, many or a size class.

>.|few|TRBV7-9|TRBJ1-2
CAGTGTSNYGYTF
TGTGCCGGTACAGGAACCTCTAACTATGGCTACACCTTC
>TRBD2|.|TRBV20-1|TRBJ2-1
CSARDGGRDYNEQFF
TGCAGTGCTAGAGACGGGGGGAGGGATTACAATGAGCAGTTCTTC
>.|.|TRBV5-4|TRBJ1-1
CASSRQGNAEAFF
TGTGCCAGCAGCCGTCAGGGAAACGCTGAAGCTTTCTTT
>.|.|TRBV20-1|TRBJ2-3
CSARGTRTGLNTQYF
TGCAGTGCTAGAGGAACGAGAACAGGGCTAAATACGCAGTATTTT
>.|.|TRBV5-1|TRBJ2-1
CASSPSGNEQFF
TGCGCCAGCAGCCCCTCTGGGAATGAGCAGTTCTTC
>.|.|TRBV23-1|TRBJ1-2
CASSQSLSPGANYGYTF
TGCGCCAGCAGTCAATCCCTATCCCCGGGCGCGAACTATGGCTACACCTTC
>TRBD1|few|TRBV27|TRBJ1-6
CASSPLNRGNSPLHF
TGTGCCAGCAGTCCCCTCAACAGGGGGAATTCACCCCTCCACTTT
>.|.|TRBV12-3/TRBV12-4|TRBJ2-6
CASSLRATGTGANVLTF
TGTGCCAGCAGTTTAAGGGCCACGGGGACTGGGGCCAACGTCCTGACTTTC
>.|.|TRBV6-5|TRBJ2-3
CASSYSGVDTQYF
TGTGCCAGCAGTTACTCTGGAGTAGATACGCAGTATTTT
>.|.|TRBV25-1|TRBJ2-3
CASSEYGGAGTDTQYF
TGTGCCAGCAGTGAATATGGGGGCGCGGGGACAGATACGCAGTATTTT
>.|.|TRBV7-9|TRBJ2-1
CASSLDNEQFF
TGTGCCAGCAGCTTAGACAATGAGCAGTTCTTC
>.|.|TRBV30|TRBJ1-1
CAWSGRLNTEAFF
TGTGCCTGGTCGGGACGGTTGAACACTGAAGCTTTCTTT
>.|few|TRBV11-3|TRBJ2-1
CASSLRQGSHNEQFF
TGTGCCAGCAGCTTAAGGCAGGGAAGCCACAATGAGCAGTTCTTC
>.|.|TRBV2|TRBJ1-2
CASSSERTASYGYTF
TGTGCCAGCAGTTCAGAACGGACAGCCTCCTATGGCTACACCTTC
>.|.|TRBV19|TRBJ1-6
CASGSDRSSYNSPLHF
TGTGCCAGTGGGTCGGACAGAAGCTCCTATAATTCACCCCTCCACTTT
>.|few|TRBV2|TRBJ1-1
CASRIQGGESEAFF
TGTGCCAGCAGGATACAGGGTGGGGAATCTGAAGCTTTCTTT
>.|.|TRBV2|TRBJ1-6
CASSEKLNSYNSPLHF
TGTGCCAGCAGTGAAAAACTTAATTCCTATAATTCACCCCTCCACTTT
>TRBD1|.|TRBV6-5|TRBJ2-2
CASSSIRGPTNTGELFF
TGTGCCAGCAGTTCTATCAGGGGGCCGACGAACACCGGGGAGCTGTTTTTT
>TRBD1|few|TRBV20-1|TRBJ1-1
CSALDRANTEAFF
TGCAGTGCTTTGGACAGGGCGAACACTGAAGCTTTCTTT
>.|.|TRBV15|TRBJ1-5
CATSREGRVPQPQHF
TGTGCCACCAGCAGAGAAGGCAGGGTCCCGCAGCCCCAGCATTTT
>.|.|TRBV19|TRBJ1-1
CASSIRWEAEAFF
TGTGCCAGTAGTATTCGGTGGGAGGCTGAAGCTTTCTTT
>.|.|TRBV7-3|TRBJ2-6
CASSLVGTGANVLTF
TGTGCCAGCAGCTTAGTCGGTACTGGGGCCAACGTCCTGACTTTC
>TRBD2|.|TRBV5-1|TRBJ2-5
CASSFGLAGGQETQYF
TGCGCCAGCAGCTTCGGACTAGCGGGGGGCCAAGAGACCCAGTACTTC
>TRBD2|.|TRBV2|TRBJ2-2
CASKLARNTGELFF
TGTGCCAGCAAACTAGCGAGGAACACCGGGGAGCTGTTTTTT
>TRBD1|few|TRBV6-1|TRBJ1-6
CASSLRTGLNSPLHF
TGTGCCAGCAGCCTCCGGACAGGGCTGAATTCACCCCTCCACTTT
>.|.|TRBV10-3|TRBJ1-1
CAISEGQINTEAFF
TGTGCCATCAGTGAGGGGCAGATAAACACTGAAGCTTTCTTT
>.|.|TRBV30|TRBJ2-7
CACSRVRRIHEQYF
TGTGCCTGCTCCCGGGTCCGGAGGATCCACGAGCAGTACTTC
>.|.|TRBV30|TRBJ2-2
CAWSVSDGWAGELFF
TGTGCCTGGAGTGTTTCAGATGGTTGGGCCGGGGAGCTGTTTTTT
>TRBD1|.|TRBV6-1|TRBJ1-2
CASRKRRTGEGYGYTF
TGTGCCAGCAGGAAACGAAGGACAGGGGAAGGCTATGGCTACACCTTC
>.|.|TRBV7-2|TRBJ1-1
CASSPQPGRMNTEAFF
TGTGCCAGCAGCCCCCAACCGGGACGGATGAACACTGAAGCTTTCTTT
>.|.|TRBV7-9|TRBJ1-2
CASSLAGVWGYTF
TGTGCCAGCAGCTTAGCAGGGGTGTGGGGCTACACCTTC
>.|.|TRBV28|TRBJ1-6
CASTSAGMNYNSPLHF
TGTGCCAGCACCTCGGCAGGGATGAATTATAATTCACCCCTCCACTTT
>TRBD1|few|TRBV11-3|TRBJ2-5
CASSMPQGILETQYF
TGTGCCAGCAGTATGCCACAGGGGATTTTGGAGACCCAGTACTTC
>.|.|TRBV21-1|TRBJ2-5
CASSKVVLREGETQYF
TGTGCCAGCAGCAAAGTCGTACTCAGGGAAGGGGAGACCCAGTACTTC
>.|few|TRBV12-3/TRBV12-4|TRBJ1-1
CASSLIGTEAFF
TGTGCCAGCAGTTTAATAGGCACTGAAGCTTTCTTT
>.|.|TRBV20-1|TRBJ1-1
CSARRLRASEAFF
TGCAGTGCTAGGAGGCTGAGAGCCTCTGAAGCTTTCTTT
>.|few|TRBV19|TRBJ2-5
CASSIARLETQYF
TGTGCCAGTAGTATAGCCCGATTAGAGACCCAGTACTTC
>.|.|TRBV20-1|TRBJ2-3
CSAPKTRLMGTDTQYF
TGCAGTGCTCCCAAAACTAGATTGATGGGGACAGATACGCAGTATTTT
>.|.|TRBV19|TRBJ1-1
CASSIGPNTEAFF
TGTGCCAGTAGTATCGGGCCGAACACTGAAGCTTTCTTT
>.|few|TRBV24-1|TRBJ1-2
CATSVWDGVAMGYTF
TGTGCCACCAGTGTTTGGGACGGAGTTGCTATGGGCTACACCTTC
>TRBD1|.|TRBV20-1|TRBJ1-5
CSAPQGGSRNQPQHF
TGCAGTGCCCCACAGGGGGGTAGTCGCAATCAGCCCCAGCATTTT
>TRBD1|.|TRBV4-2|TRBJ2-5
CASSQGGQVTKETQYF
TGTGCCAGCAGCCAAGGAGGACAGGTTACGAAGGAGACCCAGTACTTC
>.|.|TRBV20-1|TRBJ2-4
CSARDSRELAIQYF
TGCAGTGCTAGAGATAGCAGGGAGCTCGCCATTCAGTACTTC
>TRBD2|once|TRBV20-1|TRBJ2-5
CSASGTSVETQYF
TGCAGTGCTTCCGGGACTAGCGTTGAGACCCAGTACTTC
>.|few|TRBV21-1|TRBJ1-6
CASSKFVGETYNSPLHF
TGTGCCAGCAGCAAATTTGTGGGGGAAACCTATAATTCACCCCTCCACTTT
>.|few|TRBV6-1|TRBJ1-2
CASRRTAGQPTSNYGYTF
TGTGCCAGCAGGAGAACAGCTGGACAGCCAACTTCTAACTATGGCTACACCTTC
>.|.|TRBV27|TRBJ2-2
CASRSYRNTGELFF
TGTGCCAGCAGATCTTACAGGAACACCGGGGAGCTGTTTTTT
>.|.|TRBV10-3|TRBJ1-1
CAISGSGSNTEAFF
TGTGCCATCAGTGGTTCAGGAAGCAACACTGAAGCTTTCTTT
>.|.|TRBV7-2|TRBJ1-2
CASSPSWGHRNYGYTF
TGTGCCAGCAGCCCCAGTTGGGGACACCGTAACTATGGCTACACCTTC
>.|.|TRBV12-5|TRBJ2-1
CASGLVLLGAGEQFF
TGTGCTAGTGGTTTGGTACTCTTAGGGGCAGGGGAGCAGTTCTTC
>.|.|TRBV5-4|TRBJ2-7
CASSLQQDGLYF
TGTGCCAGCAGCTTGCAGCAGGATGGTCTGTACTTC
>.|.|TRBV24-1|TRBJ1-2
CATSAQNGQEPYDYTF
TGTGCCACCAGCGCCCAGAATGGGCAAGAGCCCTATGACTACACCTTC
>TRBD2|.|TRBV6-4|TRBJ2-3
CASSATSGGTDTQYF
TGTGCCAGCAGCGCGACTAGCGGGGGCACAGATACGCAGTATTTT
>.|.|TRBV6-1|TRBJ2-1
CASIKGKEAYSEQFF
TGTGCCAGCATTAAAGGGAAGGAGGCCTACAGTGAGCAGTTCTTC
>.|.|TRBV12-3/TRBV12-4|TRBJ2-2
CASSSRQGGFTGELFF
TGTGCCAGCAGTTCTCGGCAGGGGGGTTTCACCGGGGAGCTGTTTTTT
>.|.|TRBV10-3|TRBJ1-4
CAISDRLGNEKLFF
TGTGCCATCAGTGATCGTTTGGGGAATGAAAAACTGTTTTTT
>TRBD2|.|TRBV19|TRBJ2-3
CASNAGGRTDTQYF
TGTGCCAGTAACGCGGGGGGGAGGACAGATACGCAGTATTTT
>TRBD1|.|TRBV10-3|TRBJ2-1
CAISEGGQAYNEQFF
TGTGCCATCAGTGAAGGGGGACAGGCCTACAATGAGCAGTTCTTC
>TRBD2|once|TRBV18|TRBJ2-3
CASSQIAGGYTDTQYF
TGTGCCAGCTCACAGATAGCGGGGGGATACACAGATACGCAGTATTTT
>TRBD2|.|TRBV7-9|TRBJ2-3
CASSLLAGVTDTQYF
TGTGCCAGCAGCCTATTAGCGGGGGTCACAGATACGCAGTATTTT